This T cell receptor delta chain was profiled in a study of gamma-delta chains in newborns, infants, children. Looking at the study overall: Polyclonal expansion of innate γδ T cells after birth follows microbial exposure.

TCRdb reprocessed the reads through CATT. The data hold approximately 3,000 delta-chain clones, with more than 9% observed a single time. By sample fraction, this clone is medium-sized (0.01 to 0.1%). Other nucleotide sequences from this sample produce the same CDR3. Germline V gene lookup returns CDR1 NSMFDY and CDR2 ISSIKDK. V was pared by 1 base and J by 1 base, with 14 bases between. The CDR3 consists of 15 residues. The J gene is TRDJ1, the V gene TRAV29/DV5; D call uncertain. Sequencing was carried out using blood. This receptor was identified in a child who was a newborn, infant or young child, either healthy, febrile or measles-vaccinated (not recorded which). The CDR3 DNA follows: TGTGCAGCAAGCCGGGTGGGAATACCCACCGATAAACTCATCTTT. Translation: CAASRVGIPTDKLIF.